Only a few counts were recorded for the clone carrying this T cell receptor (beta chain). This sample is part of a study of T-cell reconstitution after alpha-beta-depleted transplantation in children. Unique molecular identifiers were used in preparing the TCRbeta library. In TCRdb, the PCR reads were re-called with MiXCR into one record per CDR3 protein. The sample holds 250,000 to 300,000 distinct CDR3 sequences, 9.5% to 10% seen once. Per germline, CDR1 MGHRA and CDR2 YSYEKL. The CDR3 totals 13 residues. V lost 3 bases and J 1 base, leaving 7 bases between the germline ends. The input for sequencing was PBMCs from the stem cell graft donor, taken from the stem cell graft. The chain couples TRBV4-1 to TRBJ2-7, with D perhaps matching TRBD2 (5 bases). This receptor was obtained from a human donor who donated a stem cell graft to a child with SCID. The CDR3 region is CASSHSGSYEQYF. The CDR3 DNA reads TGCGCCAGCAGCCACTCGGGATCCTACGAGCAGTACTTC.